The clone carrying this T cell receptor (beta chain) was seen at least ten times. Its antigen is not identified. The data originate from a study of Graves' ophthalmopathy and Graves' hyperthyroidism. General study points: A roughly 81% specificity and 85% to 90% sensitivity were achieved by a 13-signature model that separated ophthalmopathy from stable hyperthyroidism.

Amplification targeted the TCR beta CDR3 regions, with RNA transcripts as the source material. HTBI-primed first-round RT-PCR preceded second-round multiplex PCR. TCRdb used MiXCR to reprocess the multiplex PCR reads, holding one entry per CDR3 protein. The table shows 900,000 to 1,200,000 distinct CDR3 sequences, with less than 45% occurring only once. Symptoms, serum thyroxine and TRAb, thyroid ultrasound, and orbital computed tomography formed the diagnostic basis. The CDR3 extends over 13 amino acids. The V end lost 3 bases, the J end lost 4 bases, and 12 bases lay between the germline ends. CDR1 is SQVTM, CDR2 ANQGSEA, per germline.

The chain uses TRBV29-1 and TRBJ1-1; unclear D gene. This TCR came from an adult man with Graves' hyperthyroidism. Input material: peripheral blood or thyroid tissue (not recorded which). The CDR3 region is CSVDEGGGTEAFF. The DNA of the CDR3 is TGCAGCGTTGACGAGGGAGGAGGCACTGAAGCTTTCTTT.